The clone carrying this T cell receptor (beta chain) showed up just a few times. The data were taken from a study of T-cell reconstitution after alpha-beta-depleted transplantation in children. TCRbeta library preparation incorporated unique molecular identifiers. TCRdb reanalysed the PCR reads using MiXCR and keeps one entry per CDR3 protein. The data contain approximately 500,000 distinct CDR3 sequences, 25% to 30% of them singletons. This CDR3 region has 16 residues. Germline trimming cut 7 bases from V and 2 bases from J; bases unmatched to any gene: 8. The specimen comprised PBMCs, sampled before TCRalphabeta/CD19-depleted stem cell transplant. The clonotype originates from a boy in the first two years of life with Wiskott-Aldrich syndrome, due to receive a stem cell transplant. The chain joins TRBV12-3 or TRBV12-4 to TRBJ2-1; 10 bases map to TRBD2. CDR3 coding DNA: TGTGCCAGCATCCCTACAAGCGGGAGGGCCTACAATGAGCAGTTCTTC. It codes for CASIPTSGRAYNEQFF.